This entry lists 10 T cell receptor beta chains sequenced from one sample in a study of CXCR3-negative and CXCR3-positive naive CD8 T cells. Points from the study as a whole: In CXCR3-positive naive cells, the TRB CDR3s were more hydrophobic than in CXCR3-negative naive cells.

No antigens are known for them. UMI labels and 5' RACE were used to prepare the TRB cDNA libraries. From its re-call of the 5' RACE reads, TCRdb lists each CDR3 protein once, without DNA. This repertoire includes tens of thousands of distinct CDR3 sequences. The sample consisted of naive CXCR3+ CD8+ T cells from blood. Subset noted: CD45RO-CCR7+CD27+CD95- naive CD8+ T cells expressing CXCR3 (TNR3+). These receptors were collected from a human donor in good health. Some clones in this sample may be carry-over from other donors' samples.

This chain uses TRBV7-9 with TRBJ2-7; TCRdb returns TRBD1, unconfirmable since there is no DNA. CDR1 is SEHNR, CDR2 FQNEAQ, per germline (reference sequence). CDR3 size: 12 residues. CDR3 residues: CASSLAQDEQYF.

This chain joins TRBV2 and TRBJ2-2; TCRdb reports TRBD1, a call that lacks DNA to check it against. Germline V gene sequence: CDR1 SNHLY, CDR2 FYNNEI. The CDR3 sequence is 17 residues long. CDR3 region: CASSLTGESINAGELFF.

The V call is TRBV7-9, the J call TRBJ1-1; the TCRdb call, TRBD1, lacks DNA for checking. CDR3 length equals 15 residues. The germline gives CDR1 SEHNR, CDR2 FQNEAQ (reference sequence). CDR3 protein: CASSLGTSGPDEAFF.

This chain links TRBV29-1 with TRBJ2-1; TCRdb returns TRBD2, unconfirmable since there is no DNA. The germline CDR1 and CDR2 sequences are SQVTM and ANQGSEA. The CDR3 contains 15 residues. The CDR3 reads CSVEGLAGPYNEQFF.

The genes are TRBV11-3 and TRBJ1-5; the D call from TCRdb, TRBD1, cannot be confirmed without DNA. The CDR3 is 13 amino acids. CDR1 and CDR2 (germline): SGHNT, YENEEA. This chain's CDR3 is CASSYRGDQPQHF.

V usage is TRBV12-3 or TRBV12-4 and J usage is TRBJ1-1; TCRdb selects TRBD1, and the lack of DNA leaves this call unchecked. CDR3 length: 14 residues. CDR3 sequence: CASNPPGVNTEAFF.

The chain employs TRBV9 and TRBJ2-2; TCRdb picks TRBD1, but there is no DNA to check that call. CDR1 is SGDLS, CDR2 YYNGEE, per germline. The CDR3 consists of 16 residues. The chain's CDR3 is CASSGSGSPNTGELFF.

The chain recombines TRBV6-2 or TRBV6-3 with TRBJ2-3; TCRdb returns TRBD2, unconfirmable since there is no DNA. The length of the CDR3 is 16 residues. The germline V gene has CDR1 MNHEY and CDR2 SVGEGT. This chain's CDR3 is CASSSRQDPGPDTQYF.

The chain couples TRBV15 to TRBJ1-4. CDR3 length: 12 residues. Germline CDR1 LNHNV, CDR2 YYDKDF (reference sequence). The chain's CDR3 is CATSATNEKLFF.

The chain employs TRBV20-1 and TRBJ2-1. This CDR3 is 15 amino acids long. Looked up from germline, CDR1 is DFQATT and CDR2 is SNEGSKA (reference sequence). The CDR3 is CSARDDEESYNEQFF.